A selection of T cell receptor beta chains follows, all from one sample in a study of T cells in Graves' hyperthyroidism and ophthalmopathy. MiXCR was run by TCRdb on the multiplex PCR reads, yielding one entry per CDR3 protein. Here the sample spans approximately 510,000 distinct CDR3 sequences, roughly 20% being singletons. Input material: blood. These receptors were taken from a man between 18 and 35 years old with Graves' hyperthyroidism. CDR3s include the opening cysteine and the closing phenylalanine or tryptophan. D genes are given only for firm matches. Size values are once, few and many counts, or a class for expanded clones, and some rows have none.

>TRBV6-5|TRBJ1-2|-|13|many
CASSYGPGVGYTF
>TRBV19|TRBJ1-3|-|15|-
CASSMGTASGNTIYF
>TRBV27|TRBJ2-7|TRBD2|14|many
CASSSGGMDYEQYF
>TRBV6-1|TRBJ1-1|-|15|-
CASRTSGGANTEAFF
>TRBV6-2/TRBV6-3|TRBJ2-7|-|16|-
CASSTPRDAPSYEQYF
>TRBV6-2/TRBV6-3|TRBJ1-2|-|18|many
CASTAKTRTAESDYGYTF
>TRBV5-6|TRBJ2-3|TRBD2|15|-
CAGSGGAGFTDTQYF
>TRBV6-5|TRBJ1-2|-|13|few
CASSYYRSYGYTF
>TRBV30|TRBJ2-5|TRBD2|15|-
CAWSPAGGPLETQYF
>TRBV6-1|TRBJ2-7|-|15|-
CASSTHYQTPYEQYF
>TRBV12-3/TRBV12-4|TRBJ1-2|TRBD1|13|many
CASKRDSRYGYTF
>TRBV7-9|TRBJ1-2|TRBD1|15|-
CASSLTTGEHYGYTF
>TRBV27|TRBJ2-2|TRBD1|16|few
CASSSRGQVYTGELFF
>TRBV5-5|TRBJ1-1|-|15|many
CASSLGWAPNTEAFF
>TRBV6-1|TRBJ1-1|-|16|-
CASSGYPGSGDTEAFF
>TRBV4-3|TRBJ2-2|TRBD2|14|few
CASRSGTNTGELFF
>TRBV6-5|TRBJ1-5|-|15|many
CASSYYRGSSTPQHF